This T cell receptor (beta chain) was recovered during a study of cytomegalovirus exposure and HLA in healthy donors. PCR used 60 Vbeta primers and 13 Jbeta primers. Sequenced by immunoSEQ multiplex PCR; TCRdb stores in-frame clones only, minus some. This table has some 190,000 clones, 75% to 90% appearing once. Per the germline V gene, CDR1 is ENHRY and CDR2 is SYGVKD. CDR3 length equals 17 residues. Trimming at V came to 6 bases and at J to 1 base, leaving 8 bases not matched to a gene. This clone was detected once. The antigen remains unidentified. General study findings and limits: Trimming of TCR beta V- and J-genes showed a link, identified in a later analysis, to a missense DCLRE1C variant. The dataset shows that most TCR sequences were rare, while some public TCRs occurred in many donors.

The V gene is TRBV10-3, the J gene TRBJ2-3; TRBD2 matches at 12 bases. What was sequenced was PBMCs. The receptor's source is a girl aged 5 to 17 in good health and CMV-seropositive. CDR3 region: CAIRGTSGLAGTDTQYF. CDR3 nucleotide sequence: TGTGCCATCAGGGGGACTAGCGGGCTTGCGGGCACAGATACGCAGTATTTT.